These 26 T cell receptor beta chains were sequenced from one sample in a study of shared clonotypes between healthy human individuals. Clones were read by immunoSEQ multiplex PCR, and TCRdb kept only the in-frame ones, dropping some. This sample has hundreds of thousands of clones, with around 79% found just once. Sequenced sample: PBMCs. Receptors were obtained from a woman aged 40 to 50 in good health. Some clones in this sample may be carry-over from other donors' samples.

The chain carries TRBV28 and TRBJ1-2; D unresolved. The germline V and J ends were trimmed by 3 bases and 4 bases, with 9 bases remaining between them. There are 13 residues in the CDR3. From germline, CDR1 is MDHEN and CDR2 SYDVKM. CDR3 in amino acids: CASSFAATYGYTF. The CDR3 DNA is TGTGCCAGCAGTTTCGCGGCAACCTATGGCTACACCTTC.

The V and J genes are TRBV9 and TRBJ2-7, with D perhaps matching TRBD1 or TRBD2 (5 bases each). This CDR3 region has 15 residues. Germline values: CDR1 SGDLS, CDR2 YYNGEE. The germline V and J ends were trimmed by 1 base and 5 bases, with 16 bases remaining between them. The CDR3 protein is CASSVRDAELNEQYF. In DNA form, the CDR3 reads TGTGCCAGCAGCGTACGGGACGCGGAGCTCAACGAGCAGTACTTC. Combining the CDR3 with reference TRBV9 and TRBJ2-7 gives the whole variable domain DSGVTQTPKHLITATGQRVTLRCSPRSGDLSVYWYQQSLDQGLQFLIQYYNGEERAKGNILERFSAQQFPDLHSELNLSSLELGDSALYFCASSVRDAELNEQYFGPGTRLTVT.

The J gene is TRBJ2-7, the V gene TRBV5-1; perhaps TRBD1 as D (5 bases). V was clipped by 0 bases and J by 5 bases, with 18 bases between them. Germline loops: CDR1 SGHRS, CDR2 YFSETQ. The CDR3 is 16 residues long. The CDR3 coding sequence is TGCGCCAGCAGCTTGGATCTAGGGGCGTCTACGGACGAGCAGTACTTC. This sequence encodes CASSLDLGASTDEQYF.

CDR3 coding DNA: TGTGCCAGCAGCCCGAGTCAGGGAGGGGACTATGGCTACACCTTC. Amino acids: CASSPSQGGDYGYTF. The rearrangement links TRBV5-4 to TRBJ1-2; D perhaps matches TRBD1 (5 bases). V lost 4 bases and J 3 bases, leaving 16 bases between the germline ends. This CDR3 comprises 15 residues. Per germline, CDR1 SGHNT and CDR2 YYREEE (reference sequence). The full variable domain, completed using reference TRBV5-4 and TRBJ1-2, is ETGVTQSPTHLIKTRGQQVTLRCSSQSGHNTVSWYQQALGQGPQFIFQYYREEENGRGNFPPRFSGLQFPNYSSELNVNALELDDSALYLCASSPSQGGDYGYTFGSGTRLTVV.

This chain links TRBV4-3 with TRBJ2-3; 7 positions match TRBD1. Germline V gene data show CDR1 as LGHNA and CDR2 as YSLEER. V gave up 3 bases and J gave up 3 bases; unmatched junction bases: 3. The CDR3 runs 14 residues. The CDR3 region is CASSQDRTTDTQYF. DNA of the CDR3: TGCGCCAGCAGCCAGGACAGGACAACAGATACGCAGTATTTT.

This clone has just a few counts. The chain has TRBV19 and TRBJ2-1, with D maybe TRBD1 (5 bases). V lost 6 bases to trimming and J lost 9 bases, with 18 bases between them. CDR3 size: 14 residues. Germline CDR1 LNHDA, CDR2 SQIVND (reference sequence). This chain's CDR3 is CASRNRQKLGEQFF. Here the CDR3 DNA reads TGTGCCAGTAGGAATAGACAGAAACTGGGTGAGCAGTTCTTC.

This rearrangement joins TRBV11-2 to TRBJ2-7, with D possibly matching TRBD2 (5 bases). This CDR3 is built from 14 residues. Germline V gene sequence: CDR1 SGHAT, CDR2 FQNNGV. V was cut by 5 bases and J by 5 bases, with 16 bases left in between. In DNA, the CDR3 is TGTGCCAGCAGCCCCACGTTGGGAGTGCACGAGCAGTACTTC. Protein product: CASSPTLGVHEQYF.

The chain links TRBV6-5 to TRBJ1-2; 7 bases are a match to TRBD1. The CDR3 is 11 residues long. Looked up from germline, CDR1 is MNHEY and CDR2 is SVGAGI. V was pared by 10 bases and J by 3 bases, with 2 bases of the junction left unmatched. CDR3 residues: CATTGYYGYTF. CDR3 sequence (DNA): TGTGCCACGACAGGGTACTATGGCTACACCTTC.

The chain recombines TRBV5-1 with TRBJ1-5; 7 positions agree with TRBD1. Per the germline V gene, CDR1 is SGHRS and CDR2 is YFSETQ. This CDR3 comprises 14 residues. With 0 bases clipped from V and 6 bases from J, the junction kept 3 bases outside the gene matches. Written as DNA, the CDR3 is TGCGCCAGCAGCTTGGGGTCAGGGGGTCAGCCCCAGCATTTT. It specifies CASSLGSGGQPQHF. The whole variable domain, filled in from reference TRBV5-1 and TRBJ1-5, reads KAGVTQTPRYLIKTRGQQVTLSCSPISGHRSVSWYQQTPGQGLQFLFEYFSETQRNKGNFPGRFSGRQFSNSRSEMNVSTLELGDSALYLCASSLGSGGQPQHFGDGTRLSIL.

The chain combines TRBV7-9 with TRBJ2-7; 9 bases match TRBD2. Trimming removed 6 bases from V and 5 bases from J; junction bases left unmatched: 8. CDR1 SEHNR and CDR2 FQNEAQ come from the germline V gene (reference sequence). This CDR3 comprises 14 residues. CDR3 sequence: CASRQDSGSDEQYF. The CDR3 nucleotides are TGTGCCAGCAGACAAGATAGCGGGAGCGACGAGCAGTACTTC.

The chain joins TRBV28 to TRBJ2-3; no clear D. Trimming left V 5 bases short and J 2 bases short, with 17 bases between. The CDR3 spans 16 residues. CDR1 and CDR2 (germline): MDHEN, SYDVKM. The CDR3 region is CASSAAGKAYTDTQYF. CDR3 coding DNA: TGTGCCAGCAGTGCCGCCGGAAAGGCCTACACAGATACGCAGTATTTT.

V gene TRBV27 combines with J gene TRBJ2-7, with 9 positions matching TRBD2. Germline V gives CDR1 MNHEY, CDR2 SMNVEV (reference sequence). J gave up 4 bases and V 3 bases, and 13 bases lay outside the gene matches. This CDR3 has 17 residues. The CDR3 is CASSFSTSGGVKYEQYF. The CDR3 DNA is TGTGCCAGCAGTTTCTCGACTAGCGGTGGGGTCAAGTACGAGCAGTACTTC.

There are many counts of this clone. V and J are TRBV19 and TRBJ1-1, with D possibly matching TRBD1 (6 bases). This CDR3 has 13 amino acids. Looked up from germline, CDR1 is LNHDA and CDR2 is SQIVND (reference sequence). V lost 7 bases and J lost 3, with 12 bases in between. CDR3 in DNA: TGTGCCAGTAACAGGGACGGGGACACTGAAGCTTTCTTT. Its translation is CASNRDGDTEAFF.

The rearrangement links TRBV6-5 to TRBJ2-7; D gene uncertain. CDR1 MNHEY and CDR2 SVGAGI come from the germline V gene. The V and J ends lost 2 bases and 0 bases respectively, with 11 bases between them. This CDR3 is built from 15 residues. CDR3 DNA sequence: TGTGCCAGCAGTTACAACCAGGCCGGCTCCTACGAGCAGTACTTC. As protein: CASSYNQAGSYEQYF.

The chain joins TRBV7-3 to TRBJ1-1; D remains ambiguous. Trimming shortened V by 5 bases and J by 0 bases, and 16 bases separated the two germline ends. The CDR3 is 16 amino acids. Germline CDR1 SGHTA, CDR2 FQGTGA. CDR3 DNA sequence: TGTGCCAGCAGCCTTCACGGCCCCGGGTTGAACACTGAAGCTTTCTTT. It codes for CASSLHGPGLNTEAFF.

V is TRBV2 and J is TRBJ2-1; TRBD1 is a possible D gene (6 bases). Germline lookup yields CDR1 SNHLY and CDR2 FYNNEI. This CDR3 has 15 residues. V lost 5 bases and J lost 0, with 11 bases in between. CDR3 protein: CASSTGQSSYNEQFF. The DNA for the CDR3 is TGTGCCAGCAGTACAGGGCAGAGCTCCTACAATGAGCAGTTCTTC.

The chain links TRBV28 to TRBJ2-7, with D perhaps matching TRBD2 (5 bases). V was cut by 5 bases and J by 3 bases, with 20 bases left in between. This CDR3 has 16 amino acids. CDR1 and CDR2 from the germline V gene are MDHEN and SYDVKM. CDR3 loop: CASSLQSGLAGYEQYF. The CDR3, as DNA: TGTGCCAGCAGTCTCCAATCCGGGCTAGCTGGCTACGAGCAGTACTTC.

The V and J genes are TRBV7-6 and TRBJ1-1; D uncertain. The CDR3 runs 17 residues. The germline V gene encodes CDR1 SGHVS and CDR2 FNYEAQ. The V end was cut by 1 base, the J end by 0 bases, with 15 bases between. CDR3 residues: CASSLVREGLLNTEAFF. The CDR3, as DNA: TGTGCCAGCAGCTTAGTAAGAGAGGGCTTGTTGAACACTGAAGCTTTCTTT.

The V and J genes are TRBV5-5 and TRBJ2-1; the match to TRBD2 covers 12 bases. With V trimmed by 4 bases and J by 4 bases, 3 bases remained unmatched. CDR1 and CDR2 from the germline V gene are SGHKS and YYEKEE (reference sequence). CDR3 size: 15 residues. The CDR3 sequence: CASSPGTSGYNEQFF. CDR3 sequence (DNA): TGTGCCAGCAGCCCCGGGACTAGCGGGTACAATGAGCAGTTCTTC.

This clone was seen just once. J is TRBJ2-1 and V is TRBV5-4, with 11 bases that match TRBD1. The CDR3 contains 15 residues. CDR1 SGHNT and CDR2 YYREEE come from the germline V gene (reference sequence). With V trimmed by 3 bases and J by 2 bases, 1 base remained unmatched. CDR3 sequence (DNA): TGTGCCAGCAGCTGGACAGGGGGCACCTACAATGAGCAGTTCTTC. This gives the protein CASSWTGGTYNEQFF.

This rearrangement joins TRBV19 to TRBJ1-1; 9 positions agree with TRBD1. J was trimmed by 0 bases and V by 5 bases; bases with no gene match: 4. Germline values: CDR1 LNHDA, CDR2 SQIVND (reference sequence). This CDR3 region has 15 residues. The CDR3 spells CASSRGQGLNTEAFF. For the CDR3, the DNA is TGTGCCAGTAGTCGGGGACAGGGTTTGAACACTGAAGCTTTCTTT.

The gene calls are TRBV5-1 and TRBJ2-3; 10 positions match TRBD2. The CDR3 totals 16 residues. Trimming took 1 base from V and 4 from J; bases not matched to a gene: 6. The germline CDR1 and CDR2 sequences are SGHRS and YFSETQ. CDR3 residues: CASSLQLAGVADTQYF. CDR3 coding DNA: TGCGCCAGCAGCTTGCAGCTAGCGGGAGTCGCAGATACGCAGTATTTT.

The V gene is TRBV5-1, the J gene TRBJ2-5; weak D call: TRBD2 (5 bases). CDR3 length: 14 residues. V gave up 2 bases and J gave up 6 bases, with 14 bases separating them. CDR1 is SGHRS and CDR2 is YFSETQ in the germline V gene. The CDR3 reads CASSFDGRRQTQYF. The CDR3 bases are TGCGCCAGCAGCTTCGATGGCAGGAGGCAGACCCAGTACTTC.

Here the CDR3 DNA reads TGTGCCAGCAGCTTAGTACTAAACTCCTACTACAATGAGCAGTTCTTC. Its protein is CASSLVLNSYYNEQFF. This sequence joins TRBV11-2 and TRBJ2-1; D is unresolved. Germline CDR1 and CDR2: SGHAT and FQNNGV. The V and J ends lost 1 base and 3 bases respectively, with 13 bases between them. The CDR3 is made up of 16 amino acids.

In this sample, this clone turned up once. The chain links TRBV7-2 to TRBJ2-5; 10 nucleotides match TRBD2. The CDR3 is 14 amino acids. Germline V gene lookup returns CDR1 SGHTA and CDR2 FQGNSA. Trimming removed 5 bases from V and 5 bases from J; junction bases left unmatched: 5. CDR3 residues: CASSLGLAFETQYF. In DNA, the CDR3 is TGTGCCAGCAGCCTGGGACTAGCGTTTGAGACCCAGTACTTC.

V usage is TRBV9 and J usage is TRBJ1-1; TRBD1 agrees at 7 bases. Germline lookup yields CDR1 SGDLS and CDR2 YYNGEE. J was trimmed by 5 bases and V by 5 bases; bases with no gene match: 9. This CDR3 has 14 residues. CDR3 in DNA: TGTGCCAGCAGTCGCCTCGACAGGGCGACTGAAGCTTTCTTT. Its protein product is CASSRLDRATEAFF.